These 21 T cell receptor beta chains came from one sample sequenced in a study of blood T cell repertoires in COVID-19. Sequencing used immunoSEQ multiplex PCR; TCRdb keeps in-frame clones, though not all of them. The profile shows 200,000 to 250,000 clones, around 90% of them singletons. Sequencing input: peripheral blood. The source of these receptors is a man younger than 35 with active or convalescent COVID-19.

V and J are TRBV5-6 and TRBJ2-6; 7 nucleotides match TRBD2. CDR1 and CDR2 from the germline V gene are SGHDT and YYEEEE. The V and J ends lost 3 bases and 4 bases, in that order; junction bases with no gene match: 4. The CDR3 runs 15 residues. The CDR3 region is CASSWEGSGANVLTF. In nucleotides, the CDR3 is TGTGCCAGCAGCTGGGAGGGGTCCGGGGCCAACGTCCTGACTTTC.

The chain has TRBV6-2 or TRBV6-3 and TRBJ2-7; 9 bases are a match to TRBD2. V lost 2 bases to trimming and J lost 2 bases; unmatched junction nucleotides: 4. The CDR3 contains 15 residues. CDR1 is MNHEY, CDR2 SVGEGT, per germline. This chain's CDR3 is CASSYGLAGPYEQYF. The DNA for the CDR3 is TGTGCCAGCAGTTACGGGCTAGCGGGACCCTACGAGCAGTACTTC.

The rearrangement links TRBV5-5 to TRBJ1-3; D not certain. Germline V gene data show CDR1 as SGHKS and CDR2 as YYEKEE (reference sequence). Trimming pared 3 bases from V and 2 bases from J, leaving 9 bases between. This CDR3 region has 14 residues. In nucleotides, the CDR3 is TGTGCCAGCAGCTCGGCCGACACTGGAAACACCATATATTTT. Translated, it gives CASSSADTGNTIYF. Drawing the rest from reference TRBV5-5 and TRBJ1-3, the complete variable domain is DAGVTQSPTHLIKTRGQQVTLRCSPISGHKSVSWYQQVLGQGPQFIFQYYEKEERGRGNFPDRFSARQFPNYSSELNVNALLLGDSALYLCASSSADTGNTIYFGEGSWLTVV.

The genes are TRBV5-1 and TRBJ1-1; D is unclear. Trimming removed 1 base at V and 4 bases at J, with 23 bases between. This CDR3 is 18 amino acids long. CDR1 is SGHRS and CDR2 is YFSETQ in the germline V gene. The CDR3 DNA reads as TGCGCCAGCAGCTTGAGGTCGGGAACCGCTAGGCGGGGCACTGAAGCTTTCTTT. Translating it yields CASSLRSGTARRGTEAFF.

The V call is TRBV9, the J call TRBJ1-4, with a tentative D call TRBD1 (6 bases). With 5 bases removed from V and 14 bases from J, the gap between germline ends came to 19 bases. The V gene's germline CDR1 is SGDLS and CDR2 YYNGEE. This CDR3 contains 13 residues. CDR3: CASRGTISRRLFF. The DNA of the CDR3 is TGTGCCAGCAGGGGGACAATCTCGAGGCGGCTGTTTTTT.

The genes are TRBV4-1 and TRBJ1-2; D unclear. With 1 base removed from V and 6 bases from J, the gap between germline ends came to 6 bases. In germline, CDR1 is MGHRA, CDR2 YSYEKL. CDR3 length equals 12 residues. The CDR3 region has the DNA TGCGCCAGCAGCCAAGGGCTGGATGGCTACACCTTC. Translated, it gives CASSQGLDGYTF.

About this clone itself: An end of the junction does not agree with germline; a read error may underlie this. The chain employs TRBV6-5 and TRBJ1-1, with D unclear. Germline V CDR1 and CDR2: MNHEY, SVGAGI. The CDR3 length is 15 residues. This chain's CDR3 is CASSDSDKRASEAFF. CDR3 in DNA: TGTGCCAGCAGTGACTCCGATAAGAGGGCAAGTGAAGCTTTCTTT.

The chain combines TRBV12-5 with TRBJ2-1; 7 bases fit TRBD2. The CDR3 is 16 residues long. V gave up 1 base and J gave up 1 base; unmatched junction bases: 4. The V gene's germline CDR1 is LGHNT and CDR2 FRNRAP. CDR3 in amino acids: CASGLGLAESYNEQFF. CDR3 DNA sequence: TGTGCTAGTGGTTTGGGGCTAGCGGAGTCCTACAATGAGCAGTTCTTC.

This chain joins TRBV29-1 and TRBJ2-1; D is possibly TRBD2 (6 bases). Germline V gives CDR1 SQVTM, CDR2 ANQGSEA. V gave up 6 bases and J gave up 5 bases, with 35 bases separating them. This CDR3 region has 20 residues. CDR3 bases: TGCAGCGTCCTAAAGTGGGGATCTATCATAACGGGAGTCGGTGACAATGAGCAGTTCTTC. Its translation: CSVLKWGSIITGVGDNEQFF.

The rearrangement joins TRBV5-6 to TRBJ2-1; TRBD2 agrees at 7 bases. V dropped 1 base and J dropped 1; count of bases not matched to a gene: 11. Per the germline V gene, CDR1 is SGHDT and CDR2 is YYEEEE. CDR3 length: 18 residues. The CDR3 nucleotides are TGTGCCAGCAGCTTGCTGGCGGGAGAAACGAAATCCTACAATGAGCAGTTCTTC. This codes for CASSLLAGETKSYNEQFF.

This clone has more than one count but fewer than ten. The V and J genes are TRBV5-5 and TRBJ1-3; 9 nucleotides align to TRBD1. CDR1 and CDR2 (germline): SGHKS, YYEKEE (reference sequence). V gave up 4 bases and J gave up 3 bases; unmatched junction bases: 14. CDR3 size: 18 residues. CDR3 sequence reads: CASSPRPGTGRVGNTIYF. CDR3 coding DNA: TGTGCCAGCAGCCCCCGTCCCGGGACAGGGAGGGTTGGAAACACCATATATTTT.

V is TRBV7-8 and J is TRBJ2-4, with TRBD1 matching over 7 bases. Trimming took 5 bases from V and 6 from J; bases not matched to a gene: 10. The CDR3 totals 15 residues. CDR1 and CDR2 (germline): SGHVS, FQNEAQ. CDR3 bases: TGTGCCAGCAGCCGAGACAGGGCAGGCGGAAACATTCAGTACTTC. It translates to CASSRDRAGGNIQYF.

The chain is built from TRBV11-2 and TRBJ2-1; 7 positions match TRBD1. Trimming removed 3 bases from V and 4 bases from J; junction bases left unmatched: 6. Germline loops: CDR1 SGHAT, CDR2 FQNNGV. CDR3 size: 15 residues. This chain's CDR3 is CASSFDPGQYNEQFF. The CDR3 DNA reads as TGTGCCAGCAGCTTCGATCCGGGACAGTACAATGAGCAGTTCTTC. The variable domain in full, with the rest retrieved from reference TRBV11-2 and TRBJ2-1, is EAGVAQSPRYKIIEKRQSVAFWCNPISGHATLYWYQQILGQGPKLLIQFQNNGVVDDSQLPKDRFSAERLKGVDSTLKIQPAKLEDSAVYLCASSFDPGQYNEQFFGPGTRLTVL.

The chain has TRBV30 and TRBJ2-1, with D perhaps matching TRBD2 (5 bases). CDR1 is GTSNPN, CDR2 SVGIG, per germline (reference sequence). This CDR3 is built from 16 residues. Deletions cut 0 bases from V and 2 bases from J, with 14 bases between. The CDR3 nucleotides are TGTGCCTGGAGTGTATTAGCCAGCGGAGCCTACAATGAGCAGTTCTTC. It codes for CAWSVLASGAYNEQFF. Variable domain in full (rest from reference TRBV30 and TRBJ2-1): SQTIHQWPATLVQPVGSPLSLECTVEGTSNPNLYWYRQAAGRGLQLLFYSVGIGQISSEVPQNLSASRPQDRQFILSSKKLLLSDSGFYLCAWSVLASGAYNEQFFGPGTRLTVL.

The CDR3, as DNA: TGTGCCAGCAGCTTAGGCCAGGCCCCCTCCTACAATGAGCAGTTCTTC. Amino acids: CASSLGQAPSYNEQFF. The J gene is TRBJ2-1, the V gene TRBV7-6, with unresolved D. The CDR3 is made up of 16 amino acids. Trimming took off 1 base at V and 0 bases at J, with 10 bases between the two ends. Germline V gives CDR1 SGHVS, CDR2 FNYEAQ.

This chain joins TRBV20-1 and TRBJ2-7, with D possibly matching TRBD2 (5 bases). Germline V gives CDR1 DFQATT, CDR2 SNEGSKA (reference sequence). The CDR3 has 14 residues. The ends were cut back, 3 bases at V and 5 bases at J, with 17 bases in the middle. The CDR3 here is CSASRTAGDHEQYF. In DNA, the CDR3 is TGCAGTGCTAGTCGGACCGCGGGTGACCACGAGCAGTACTTC.

The V call is TRBV19, the J call TRBJ2-7; TRBD1 matches at 10 bases. The J segment lost 4 bases and the V segment lost 7 bases, leaving 7 bases of the junction unmatched. This CDR3 has 14 amino acids. Germline V gene lookup returns CDR1 LNHDA and CDR2 SQIVND (reference sequence). CDR3 residues: CASMGTGAVYEQYF. Written as DNA, the CDR3 is TGTGCCAGTATGGGGACAGGGGCGGTTTACGAGCAGTACTTC.

V is TRBV6-5 and J is TRBJ1-5; D is uncertain. This CDR3 contains 12 residues. The V and J ends lost 5 bases and 1 base respectively, with 3 bases between them. Per the germline V gene, CDR1 is MNHEY and CDR2 is SVGAGI. CDR3 amino acids: CASSLSNQPQHF. CDR3 DNA: TGTGCCAGCAGTCTCAGCAATCAGCCCCAGCATTTT.

This chain connects TRBV10-3 to TRBJ1-1; TRBD1 matches 12 bases. Germline V gene data show CDR1 as ENHRY and CDR2 as SYGVKD. After removal of 0 bases from V and 5 bases from J, the junction contained 4 bases not matched to a gene. The CDR3 runs 16 residues. The CDR3 reads CAISESGQGAGTEAFF. CDR3 nucleotide sequence: TGTGCCATCAGTGAGTCGGGACAGGGGGCAGGAACTGAAGCTTTCTTT.

The V gene is TRBV7-3, the J gene TRBJ1-1, with D possibly matching TRBD1 (6 bases). From germline, CDR1 is SGHTA and CDR2 FQGTGA. The germline V and J ends were trimmed by 5 bases and 4 bases, with 11 bases remaining between them. The CDR3 sequence is 13 residues long. The CDR3 sequence is CASSLGQLTEAFF. For the CDR3, the DNA is TGTGCCAGCAGCCTCGGACAGCTCACTGAAGCTTTCTTT.

J is TRBJ2-1 and V is TRBV30, with TRBD2 identical over 8 bases. Germline CDR1 reads GTSNPN; CDR2 reads SVGIG (reference sequence). J lost 4 bases, V lost 0 bases, and 2 bases had no gene match. The CDR3 sequence is 14 residues long. CDR3 in amino acids: CAWSVASGYNEQFF. CDR3 DNA: TGTGCCTGGAGTGTAGCTAGCGGGTACAATGAGCAGTTCTTC. Based on the CDR3 plus reference TRBV30 and TRBJ2-1, the full variable domain is SQTIHQWPATLVQPVGSPLSLECTVEGTSNPNLYWYRQAAGRGLQLLFYSVGIGQISSEVPQNLSASRPQDRQFILSSKKLLLSDSGFYLCAWSVASGYNEQFFGPGTRLTVL.